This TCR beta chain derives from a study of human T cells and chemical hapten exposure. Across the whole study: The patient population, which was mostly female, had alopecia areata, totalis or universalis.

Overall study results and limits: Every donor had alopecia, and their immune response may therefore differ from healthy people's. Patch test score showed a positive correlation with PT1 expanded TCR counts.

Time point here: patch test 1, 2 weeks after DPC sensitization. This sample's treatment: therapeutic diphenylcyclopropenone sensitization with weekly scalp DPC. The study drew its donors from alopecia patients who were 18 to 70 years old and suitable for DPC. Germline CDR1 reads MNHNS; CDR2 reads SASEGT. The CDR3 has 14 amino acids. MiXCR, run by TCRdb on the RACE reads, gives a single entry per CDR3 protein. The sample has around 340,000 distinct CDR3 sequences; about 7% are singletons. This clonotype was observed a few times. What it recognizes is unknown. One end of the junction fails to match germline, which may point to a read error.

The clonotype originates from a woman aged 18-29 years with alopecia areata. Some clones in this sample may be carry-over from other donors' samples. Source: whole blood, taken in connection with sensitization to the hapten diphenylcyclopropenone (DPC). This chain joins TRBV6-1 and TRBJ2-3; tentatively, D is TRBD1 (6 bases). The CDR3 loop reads CASREEQGADTQYF. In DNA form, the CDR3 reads TGTGCCAGCAGGGAAGAACAGGGCGCGGATACGCAGTATTTT.